A single T cell receptor (beta chain) is shown here with its context. The antigen remains undetermined. The method was immunoSEQ multiplex PCR; TCRdb's version includes in-frame clones alone and lacks a portion of them. The sample includes millions of clones, around nine tenths of them seen just once. The investigators split CD4+ cells into a CD45RA+ naive subset and a CD45RA-negative memory subset. This sample stems from a study of shared clonotypes between healthy human individuals. Study observations and caveats: Represented genetic and exposure-history diversity was restricted by having few donors.

Germline V gene sequence: CDR1 SQVTM, CDR2 ANQGSEA. V gave up 5 bases and J gave up 0 bases, with 10 bases separating them. The CDR3 sequence is 14 residues long. Sequenced sample: naive CD4+ T cells sorted from blood. Subset given: CD45RA+ positively selected. This sequence was found in a man between 18 and 35 years old in good health. The chain has TRBV29-1 and TRBJ2-2; D is perhaps TRBD1 (5 bases). As DNA, the CDR3 is TGCAGCGTTTTGGGGCGTGCGAACACCGGGGAGCTGTTTTTT. Protein: CSVLGRANTGELFF.